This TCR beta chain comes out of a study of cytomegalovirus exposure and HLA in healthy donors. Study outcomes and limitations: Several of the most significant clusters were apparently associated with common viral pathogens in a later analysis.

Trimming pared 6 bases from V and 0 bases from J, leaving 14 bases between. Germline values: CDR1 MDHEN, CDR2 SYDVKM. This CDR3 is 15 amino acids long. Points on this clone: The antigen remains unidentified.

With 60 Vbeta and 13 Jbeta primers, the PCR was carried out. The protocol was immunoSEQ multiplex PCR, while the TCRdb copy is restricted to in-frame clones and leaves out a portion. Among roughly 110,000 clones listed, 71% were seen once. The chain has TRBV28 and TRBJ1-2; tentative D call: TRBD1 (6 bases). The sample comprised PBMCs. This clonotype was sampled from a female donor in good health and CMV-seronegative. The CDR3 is CASRKLWTANYGYTF. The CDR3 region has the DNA TGTGCCAGCAGGAAACTCTGGACAGCTAACTATGGCTACACCTTC.